Only one count was recorded for the clone carrying this TCR beta chain. No antigen is known for it. The sample belongs to a study of cytomegalovirus exposure and HLA in healthy donors. Study-wide results and limits: A later analysis found most CMV-associated TCR beta chains apparently HLA-restricted. Only CMV serostatus was available as immune exposure information.

The PCR used 60 Vbeta and 13 Jbeta primers. Data came from immunoSEQ multiplex PCR; TCRdb stores just in-frame clones and leaves some out. This sample carries over 200,000 clones, approximately 80% of them seen once, and the ten largest clones take about 0.58%. The receptor was isolated from a woman in her forties in good health and CMV-seronegative. The sequenced sample was PBMCs.

As DNA, the CDR3 is TGTGCCATCAGTGAGCAGGGAATGGGCAATCAGCCCCAGCATTTT. Its translation is CAISEQGMGNQPQHF. V and J are TRBV10-3 and TRBJ1-5; D might be TRBD1 (5 bases). In germline, CDR1 is ENHRY, CDR2 SYGVKD. This CDR3 is built from 15 residues. Trimming left V 2 bases short and J 2 bases short, with 10 bases between.